A selection of T cell receptor beta chains follows, all from one sample in a study of blood T cells in healthy people across ages. TCRdb reprocessed the 5' RACE reads via MiXCR and lists one record per CDR3 protein. The sample has hundreds of thousands of distinct CDR3 sequences; approximately 44% are singletons. Sequenced: blood. The origin of the receptors is a man aged 60 to 69 in good health. CDR3s leave out the opening cysteine and the closing phenylalanine or tryptophan. Fields, in order: clone size, CDR3 length, V gene, CDR3 protein. Clone size is stated in some rows and not others, as once, few, many or a class when expanded.

NA 14 TRBV11-2 ASSTQDMRSAYEQY
NA 11 TRBV29-1 SGRQAVNTEAF
NA 12 TRBV6-7 AKTSGQGKDGYT
once 8 TRBV10-2 ASSNREQY
once 11 TRBV19 ASSRNSGETQY
few 11 TRBV10-2 ASRLSVHNEQF
NA 12 TRBV6-2/TRBV6-3 ASSYGLSYNEQY
many 14 TRBV5-1 ASSLELALEGSTQY
NA 14 TRBV5-1 ASSRGTAATNEKLF
NA 9 TRBV20-1 SAPAFGTQY
NA 10 TRBV6-2/TRBV6-3 ASSSRRREQY
NA 13 TRBV20-1 SARAPRDGNYGYT
NA 15 TRBV4-3 SSSQNALTGLTYEQY
many 13 TRBV7-9 ASSSGVPSYNEQF
NA 13 TRBV6-5 ASSFRDYRRDEQF
NA 9 TRBV29-1 SVERGYSYT
NA 14 TRBV11-3 ASSTRPRIYIVKQY
NA 12 TRBV20-1 SATPDTSNEKLF
NA 12 TRBV28 ASSRTGNLYEQY
NA 13 TRBV20-1 SAKGGGAHQETQY
NA 11 TRBV30 ARSGRSGYEQY
NA 14 TRBV6-1 ASSEVPGQGYETQY
once 11 TRBV7-3 ASSGMGTGELF
NA 11 TRBV10-2 ASSEGGLNGYT
NA 13 TRBV7-2 ASRANQGGANVLT
few 11 TRBV20-1 SASKGGYDTQY
NA 11 TRBV20-1 SAQLAGRETQY
NA 12 TRBV6-2/TRBV6-3 ASHGHGTYTEAF
NA 15 TRBV6-2/TRBV6-3 ASSNPTRGSRSYEQY
once 14 TRBV28 ASSLRGPYSNQPQH
NA 13 TRBV5-6 ASTSRGGFYNEQF
medium-sized 11 TRBV3-1 ASSTSGPETQY
NA 13 TRBV20-1 SAGTSGGRYNEQF
NA 12 TRBV27 ASSSVLAGNERY
NA 12 TRBV3-1 ASSQQGAKETQY
NA 12 TRBV9 ASSVDRGGDTQY
NA 16 TRBV4-3 ASSQPKGLAGSLDEQF
NA 10 TRBV20-1 SAGAGWETQY
few 9 TRBV6-5 ASRQGGGYT
few 16 TRBV2 ASNLRTGTVRGANVLT
NA 12 TRBV20-1 SASSGTGGSEQY
once 12 TRBV27 ASSPESTNYGYT
NA 14 TRBV5-6 ASSLEGRRGDEKLF
once 12 TRBV5-1 ASSPIGQSDTQY
few 13 TRBV6-5 ASSKNSGIGYGYT
NA 11 TRBV29-1 SVSGGRYNEQF
NA 12 TRBV7-8 ASTNRDRGQTQY
NA 11 TRBV25-1 AGSGLLHNEQF
once 11 TRBV4-3 ASSRTGFPEAF
NA 13 TRBV7-2 ASSFGAGQGYGYT